The present TCR beta chain was sequenced within a study of blood T cell repertoires in COVID-19. Study information: Samples taken during acute and convalescent COVID-19 were collected in the United States, Italy and Spain. T cells, B-cell-depleted T cells, or PBMCs supplied cDNA or gDNA.

Only one count was recorded for this clone. TCRdb's copy holds only in-frame clones and misses some; the assay was immunoSEQ multiplex PCR. The top ten hold under 3.5% of the sample, which has 200,000 to 250,000 clones, 70% to 85% seen once. Membership in each cohort depended on participant-reported clinical history. Looked up from germline, CDR1 is SNHLY and CDR2 is FYNNEI. The CDR3 has 13 amino acids. The V end was cut by 3 bases, the J end by 5 bases, with 10 bases between. The receptor was derived from a woman aged 60-70 years who had recovered from COVID-19. Source material: PBMCs or T cells enriched from blood (not recorded which). The chain recombines TRBV2 with TRBJ2-5; possibly TRBD1 for D (5 bases). The CDR3 region is CASSEGLVETQYF. The CDR3 DNA follows: TGTGCCAGCAGTGAGGGGCTAGTGGAGACCCAGTACTTC.